The rows below give T cell receptor beta chains drawn from one sample of a study of cytomegalovirus exposure and HLA in healthy donors. Here immunoSEQ multiplex PCR was the method, and the copy in TCRdb shows in-frame clones only, minus some. The sample lists about 74,000 clones, 94% occurring once. Sequencing input: PBMCs. These receptors came from a woman aged 18-35 years in good health and CMV-seropositive. CDR3s leave out the opening cysteine and the closing phenylalanine or tryptophan. The D gene is left open where the match is weak. The size of a clone is reported for some rows only, either as once, few or many, or as a class for expanded clones.

.,TRBV4-1,.,TRBJ1-4,ASSQVVGGSGYEKLF
TRBD1,TRBV4-3,.,TRBJ2-7,ASSQVDRGGYEQY
.,TRBV6-5,.,TRBJ1-2,ASSYSGLGYGYT
TRBD2,TRBV4-1,few,TRBJ2-7,ASSQGTSGDEQY
TRBD2,TRBV29-1,few,TRBJ2-7,SVVLLAGTTTPGEQY
.,TRBV25-1,few,TRBJ2-4,ASSELGDIQY
TRBD1,TRBV15,once,TRBJ2-7,ATSIRTGYEQY
.,TRBV6-1,.,TRBJ2-2,ASSVQDTTGELF
.,TRBV28,.,TRBJ2-5,ASSRLGPETQY
.,TRBV18,.,TRBJ1-5,ASSDGSNQPQH
.,TRBV5-4,.,TRBJ1-4,ASSLDGTNEKLF
.,TRBV5-1,.,TRBJ1-1,ASSLMGASGTEAF
.,TRBV12-2,.,TRBJ1-5,ASRFQRGHQPQH
.,TRBV4-2,.,TRBJ2-1,ASSRISGSGNEQF
.,TRBV5-6,.,TRBJ2-7,ASSLLESRGEQY
TRBD1,TRBV2,.,TRBJ1-1,ASWDRGTEAF
.,TRBV6-6,.,TRBJ2-2,ASSYSPSSGTGELF